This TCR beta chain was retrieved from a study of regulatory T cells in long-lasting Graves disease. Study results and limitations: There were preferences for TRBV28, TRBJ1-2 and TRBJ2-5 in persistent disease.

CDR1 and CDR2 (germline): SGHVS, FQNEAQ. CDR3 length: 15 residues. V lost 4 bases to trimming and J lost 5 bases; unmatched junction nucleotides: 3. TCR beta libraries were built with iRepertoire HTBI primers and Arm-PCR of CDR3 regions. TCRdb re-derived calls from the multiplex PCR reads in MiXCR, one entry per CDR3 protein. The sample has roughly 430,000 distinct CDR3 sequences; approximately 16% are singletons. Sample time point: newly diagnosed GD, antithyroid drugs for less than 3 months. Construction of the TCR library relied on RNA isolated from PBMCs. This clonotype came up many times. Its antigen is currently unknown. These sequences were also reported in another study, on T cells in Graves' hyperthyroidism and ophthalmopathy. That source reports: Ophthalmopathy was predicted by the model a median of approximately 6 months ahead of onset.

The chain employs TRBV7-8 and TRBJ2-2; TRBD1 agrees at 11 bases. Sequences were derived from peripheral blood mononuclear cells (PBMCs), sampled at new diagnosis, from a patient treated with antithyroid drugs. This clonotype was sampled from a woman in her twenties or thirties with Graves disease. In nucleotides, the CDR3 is TGTGCCAGCAGCTCGGGGACAGGGGGAACCGGGGAGCTGTTTTTT. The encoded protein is CASSSGTGGTGELFF.